This is a list of T cell receptor beta chains from one sample in a study of CD8+ T cells in alopecia areata. Here immunoSEQ multiplex PCR was the method, and the copy in TCRdb shows in-frame clones only, minus some. Of some 200,000 clones listed, around three fifths are singletons. This specimen was CD8+ T cells sorted from blood, taken at week 24, from a patient treated with tofacitinib. The receptor set was obtained from a human donor with alopecia areata. CDR3s include the opening cysteine and the closing phenylalanine or tryptophan. D genes are given only for firm matches. Rows give clone size only sometimes, using once, few, many, or a class for an expanded clone.

cdr3_nt: TGTGCCACCAGCGGGCAGGGGGTCTCAGCCGGGGAGCTGTTTTTT
cdr3_aa: CATSGQGVSAGELFF
d_call: TRBD1
clone_size: -
j_call: TRBJ2-2
v_call: TRBV15

cdr3_nt: TGTGCCAGCAGCTTATTTCCCCACGACAGGGGGACCACTGAAGCTTTCTTT
cdr3_aa: CASSLFPHDRGTTEAFF
d_call: TRBD1
clone_size: -
j_call: TRBJ1-1
v_call: TRBV11-1

cdr3_nt: TGTGCCAGCAGCCCACTAGCGGGGGCCGGCACCTACGAGCAGTACTTC
cdr3_aa: CASSPLAGAGTYEQYF
d_call: TRBD2
clone_size: -
j_call: TRBJ2-7
v_call: TRBV5-6

cdr3_nt: TGTGCCAGGATACAAAGGGACAGGCTGAAGTTAAGGGACTACGAGCAGTACTTC
cdr3_aa: CARIQRDRLKLRDYEQYF
d_call: TRBD1
clone_size: once
j_call: TRBJ2-7
v_call: TRBV19

cdr3_nt: TGCAGCGTCCTGACAGGGGGCTCCTACGAGCAGTACTTC
cdr3_aa: CSVLTGGSYEQYF
d_call: TRBD1
clone_size: few
j_call: TRBJ2-7
v_call: TRBV29-1

cdr3_nt: TGTGCCAGCAGTTACTCGTGGGGAAGTGAGCAGTTCTTC
cdr3_aa: CASSYSWGSEQFF
d_call: -
clone_size: -
j_call: TRBJ2-1
v_call: TRBV6-5

cdr3_nt: TGTGCCAGCAGTGCTAGCGGGGGCGTCCAGGAGACCCAGTACTTC
cdr3_aa: CASSASGGVQETQYF
d_call: TRBD2
clone_size: -
j_call: TRBJ2-5
v_call: TRBV6-5

cdr3_nt: TGTGCCAGCAGTGACACAGCTGAAGCTTTCTTT
cdr3_aa: CASSDTAEAFF
d_call: -
clone_size: few
j_call: TRBJ1-1
v_call: TRBV25-1

cdr3_nt: TGTGCCTGGAGTCCGCTACGAGGCTACACCTTC
cdr3_aa: CAWSPLRGYTF
d_call: -
clone_size: few
j_call: TRBJ1-2
v_call: TRBV30

cdr3_nt: TGCGCCAGCACTCAGGGACCCCCGACCACTGAGCAGTTCTTC
cdr3_aa: CASTQGPPTTEQFF
d_call: -
clone_size: -
j_call: TRBJ2-1
v_call: TRBV5-1

cdr3_nt: TGTGCCAGCAGCCATATTCGACACCGGGCCTACGAGCAGTACTTC
cdr3_aa: CASSHIRHRAYEQYF
d_call: -
clone_size: -
j_call: TRBJ2-7
v_call: TRBV14

cdr3_nt: TGTGCCAGCAGCTTAAGGGCAGTCTCGGACCCGATAAGCAATCAGCCCCAGCATTTT
cdr3_aa: CASSLRAVSDPISNQPQHF
d_call: -
clone_size: few
j_call: TRBJ1-5
v_call: TRBV7-2

cdr3_nt: TGTGCCAGCAACGGGGGAAAAAGCAATCAGCCCCAGCATTTT
cdr3_aa: CASNGGKSNQPQHF
d_call: -
clone_size: few
j_call: TRBJ1-5
v_call: TRBV25-1

cdr3_nt: TGCGCCAGCAGCCTTGGGTCTTCGGGCAATCAGCCCCAGCATTTT
cdr3_aa: CASSLGSSGNQPQHF
d_call: -
clone_size: -
j_call: TRBJ1-5
v_call: TRBV4-1

cdr3_nt: TGCAGTGCTAGTCCCTCCTACGAGCAGTACTTC
cdr3_aa: CSASPSYEQYF
d_call: -
clone_size: -
j_call: TRBJ2-7
v_call: TRBV20-1

cdr3_nt: TGCGCCAGCAGCTTGGATCCACAGATATGGTACTTC
cdr3_aa: CASSLDPQIWYF
d_call: -
clone_size: few
j_call: TRBJ2-7
v_call: TRBV5-1

cdr3_nt: TGTGCCAGCAGCCCGGGCGGAGCGGGGGGCTACGAGCAGTACTTC
cdr3_aa: CASSPGGAGGYEQYF
d_call: TRBD2
clone_size: -
j_call: TRBJ2-7
v_call: TRBV13

cdr3_nt: TGTGCCATCAGTGAGTCGGGGACTAGCGGAGGTGGGCAGTTCTTC
cdr3_aa: CAISESGTSGGGQFF
d_call: TRBD2
clone_size: -
j_call: TRBJ2-1
v_call: TRBV10-3

cdr3_nt: TGTGCCAGCAGCCCGACTAGCGGGGGTTACGAGCAGTACTTC
cdr3_aa: CASSPTSGGYEQYF
d_call: TRBD2
clone_size: -
j_call: TRBJ2-7
v_call: TRBV9

cdr3_nt: TGTGCCAGCAGTTACCAACCGGACAGAAACAATTCACCCCTCCACTTT
cdr3_aa: CASSYQPDRNNSPLHF
d_call: -
clone_size: -
j_call: TRBJ1-6
v_call: TRBV6-6

cdr3_nt: TGTGCCAGCAGCTCCACTGGTCAGGGAATCTACGAGCAGTACTTC
cdr3_aa: CASSSTGQGIYEQYF
d_call: -
clone_size: -
j_call: TRBJ2-7
v_call: TRBV11-2

cdr3_nt: TGCGCCAGCAGCAGGAACAGTTACGAGCAGTACTTC
cdr3_aa: CASSRNSYEQYF
d_call: -
clone_size: -
j_call: TRBJ2-7
v_call: TRBV5-1

cdr3_nt: TGTGCCTGGGCCGCGGGTATCGACTACGAGCAGTACTTC
cdr3_aa: CAWAAGIDYEQYF
d_call: -
clone_size: -
j_call: TRBJ2-7
v_call: TRBV30

cdr3_nt: TGCGCCAGCAGCCAAGGTCAAGGGAGCACTGAAGCTTTCTTT
cdr3_aa: CASSQGQGSTEAFF
d_call: -
clone_size: -
j_call: TRBJ1-1
v_call: TRBV4-1

cdr3_nt: TGTGCCAGCTCCGAGCCCGCTAGCGGGGGCAATGAGCAGTTCTTC
cdr3_aa: CASSEPASGGNEQFF
d_call: TRBD2
clone_size: -
j_call: TRBJ2-1
v_call: TRBV25-1

cdr3_nt: TGTGCCAGCAGCGCGGGGGCCAACGTCCTGACTTTC
cdr3_aa: CASSAGANVLTF
d_call: -
clone_size: few
j_call: TRBJ2-6
v_call: TRBV5-6

cdr3_nt: TGTGCCAGCAGCCCATGGAGGACAGGCACAGATACGCAGTATTTT
cdr3_aa: CASSPWRTGTDTQYF
d_call: -
clone_size: -
j_call: TRBJ2-3
v_call: TRBV7-6

cdr3_nt: TGTGCTAGTGGTAGGGGAGAACCCCAGCATTTT
cdr3_aa: CASGRGEPQHF
d_call: -
clone_size: -
j_call: TRBJ1-5
v_call: TRBV12-5

cdr3_nt: TGTGCCAGCAGCCGAAGGGGACAGGGTAACGGCGAGCAGTACTTC
cdr3_aa: CASSRRGQGNGEQYF
d_call: TRBD1
clone_size: few
j_call: TRBJ2-7
v_call: TRBV13

cdr3_nt: TGTGCCAGCAGAAATCCGGGACTAGGCTACAATGAGCAGTTCTTC
cdr3_aa: CASRNPGLGYNEQFF
d_call: TRBD2
clone_size: -
j_call: TRBJ2-1
v_call: TRBV2

cdr3_nt: TGTGCCATCGATGAGGGTGAAAAACTGTTTTTT
cdr3_aa: CAIDEGEKLFF
d_call: -
clone_size: -
j_call: TRBJ1-4
v_call: TRBV30

cdr3_nt: TGCGCCAGCAGCTTGGAGTCAGGGGGCACAGATACGCAGTATTTT
cdr3_aa: CASSLESGGTDTQYF
d_call: -
clone_size: -
j_call: TRBJ2-3
v_call: TRBV5-1

cdr3_nt: TGCAGCGTTGAAGACGAAGGGGAGCTGTTTTTT
cdr3_aa: CSVEDEGELFF
d_call: -
clone_size: few
j_call: TRBJ2-2
v_call: TRBV29-1

cdr3_nt: TGTGCTAGTGGTAAAGGGACAGTGGCTACTAGCACAGATACGCAGTATTTT
cdr3_aa: CASGKGTVATSTDTQYF
d_call: TRBD1
clone_size: few
j_call: TRBJ2-3
v_call: TRBV12-5

cdr3_nt: TGTGCCAGCAGTCTAAGACAGGGGCTTGGGGACACTGAAGCTTTCTTT
cdr3_aa: CASSLRQGLGDTEAFF
d_call: TRBD1
clone_size: few
j_call: TRBJ1-1
v_call: TRBV14

cdr3_nt: TGTGCTAGCAGCCCTCAGGGCCTCAGCTCTGGGGCCAACGTCCTGACTTTC
cdr3_aa: CASSPQGLSSGANVLTF
d_call: -
clone_size: -
j_call: TRBJ2-6
v_call: TRBV7-7

cdr3_nt: TGTGCCAGCAGCCGACTGGGGGGGCCCCAGCATTTT
cdr3_aa: CASSRLGGPQHF
d_call: -
clone_size: -
j_call: TRBJ1-5
v_call: TRBV14

cdr3_nt: TGTGCCAGCAGCTTAGGGACAGGGGGCGGTCAGCCCCAGCATTTT
cdr3_aa: CASSLGTGGGQPQHF
d_call: TRBD1
clone_size: -
j_call: TRBJ1-5
v_call: TRBV13

cdr3_nt: TGTGCCAGCAGCCCGGACGGAACCTACAATGAGCAGTTCTTC
cdr3_aa: CASSPDGTYNEQFF
d_call: -
clone_size: -
j_call: TRBJ2-1
v_call: TRBV7-2

cdr3_nt: TGTGCCGGAGACCCGGGATCTGGAAACACCATATATTTT
cdr3_aa: CAGDPGSGNTIYF
d_call: -
clone_size: -
j_call: TRBJ1-3
v_call: TRBV30

cdr3_nt: TGTGCCAGCAGTTACTCGCTAACAGGGCAGTCTGGCTACACCTTC
cdr3_aa: CASSYSLTGQSGYTF
d_call: -
clone_size: few
j_call: TRBJ1-2
v_call: TRBV6-5

cdr3_nt: TGTGCCATCAGCCGGGGGGAGCGGGGGGCCTCCTACAATGAGCAGTTCTTC
cdr3_aa: CAISRGERGASYNEQFF
d_call: TRBD2
clone_size: -
j_call: TRBJ2-1
v_call: TRBV10-3

cdr3_nt: TGCAGCGTTGAAGCGCGGGGGAGCTCCTACGAGCAGTACTTC
cdr3_aa: CSVEARGSSYEQYF
d_call: TRBD2
clone_size: -
j_call: TRBJ2-7
v_call: TRBV29-1

cdr3_nt: TGTGCCAGCAGCCGGGACGGATATAGCAATCAGCCCCAGCATTTT
cdr3_aa: CASSRDGYSNQPQHF
d_call: -
clone_size: -
j_call: TRBJ1-5
v_call: TRBV6-5

cdr3_nt: TGTGCCAGCAGTCCCGGACAGGCTGGGGCCAACGTCCTGACTTTC
cdr3_aa: CASSPGQAGANVLTF
d_call: TRBD1
clone_size: -
j_call: TRBJ2-6
v_call: TRBV27

cdr3_nt: TGTGCCAGCAGCTTCGTTACAGGGGCCGCGGATGGCTACACCTTC
cdr3_aa: CASSFVTGAADGYTF
d_call: TRBD1
clone_size: -
j_call: TRBJ1-2
v_call: TRBV5-6

cdr3_nt: TGTGCCACCAGCAGAGACCTGAGCTCCTACAATGAGCAGTTCTTC
cdr3_aa: CATSRDLSSYNEQFF
d_call: -
clone_size: -
j_call: TRBJ2-1
v_call: TRBV15

cdr3_nt: TGCGCCAGCAGCTCCTGGCCCTGGACAGCCTATGGCTACACCTTC
cdr3_aa: CASSSWPWTAYGYTF
d_call: -
clone_size: -
j_call: TRBJ1-2
v_call: TRBV5-1

cdr3_nt: TGTGCCAGCAGCGTAGCTGATGGAATGTACAATGAGCAGTTCTTC
cdr3_aa: CASSVADGMYNEQFF
d_call: -
clone_size: once
j_call: TRBJ2-1
v_call: TRBV9

cdr3_nt: TGTGCCAGCAGCCGCCTTGGTTTTAGCGGGGTTAACAATGAGCAGTTCTTC
cdr3_aa: CASSRLGFSGVNNEQFF
d_call: TRBD2
clone_size: -
j_call: TRBJ2-1
v_call: TRBV7-9

cdr3_nt: TGTGCCAGCAGTGAAACGTCGCAAGCTTTCTTT
cdr3_aa: CASSETSQAFF
d_call: -
clone_size: few
j_call: TRBJ1-1
v_call: TRBV2

cdr3_nt: TGTGCCTGGAGTGGGCAGGGGAGGAATCAGCCCCAGCATTTT
cdr3_aa: CAWSGQGRNQPQHF
d_call: -
clone_size: -
j_call: TRBJ1-5
v_call: TRBV30

cdr3_nt: TGTGCCACCAGCAGACCCCCGAGGGGGTCGAATTCACCCCTCCACTTT
cdr3_aa: CATSRPPRGSNSPLHF
d_call: -
clone_size: few
j_call: TRBJ1-6
v_call: TRBV15

cdr3_nt: TGCAGCGTTGAAGATCGGGGTTGGGAGACCCAGTACTTC
cdr3_aa: CSVEDRGWETQYF
d_call: -
clone_size: -
j_call: TRBJ2-5
v_call: TRBV29-1

cdr3_nt: TGTGCCAGCAGCCACCGGACAGGGAACGAGCAGTACTTC
cdr3_aa: CASSHRTGNEQYF
d_call: TRBD1
clone_size: few
j_call: TRBJ2-7
v_call: TRBV7-9

cdr3_nt: TGTGCCAGCAGTTATAATCAAGAGACCCAGTACTTC
cdr3_aa: CASSYNQETQYF
d_call: -
clone_size: -
j_call: TRBJ2-5
v_call: TRBV6-6

cdr3_nt: TGTGCCAGCAGTGACCAAACCTGGGAGACCCAGTACTTC
cdr3_aa: CASSDQTWETQYF
d_call: -
clone_size: -
j_call: TRBJ2-5
v_call: TRBV25-1

cdr3_nt: TGTGCCAGCAGTCACCTTTGGGCGGCCACCGGGGAGCTGTTTTTT
cdr3_aa: CASSHLWAATGELFF
d_call: -
clone_size: -
j_call: TRBJ2-2
v_call: TRBV27

cdr3_nt: TGTGCCTGGGGAAAAATGGATGGCTACACCTTC
cdr3_aa: CAWGKMDGYTF
d_call: -
clone_size: -
j_call: TRBJ1-2
v_call: TRBV30

cdr3_nt: TGTGCCAGCAGTTACCTTAGCGGGGAGCTAAGGACCCAGTACTTC
cdr3_aa: CASSYLSGELRTQYF
d_call: TRBD2
clone_size: -
j_call: TRBJ2-5
v_call: TRBV6-5